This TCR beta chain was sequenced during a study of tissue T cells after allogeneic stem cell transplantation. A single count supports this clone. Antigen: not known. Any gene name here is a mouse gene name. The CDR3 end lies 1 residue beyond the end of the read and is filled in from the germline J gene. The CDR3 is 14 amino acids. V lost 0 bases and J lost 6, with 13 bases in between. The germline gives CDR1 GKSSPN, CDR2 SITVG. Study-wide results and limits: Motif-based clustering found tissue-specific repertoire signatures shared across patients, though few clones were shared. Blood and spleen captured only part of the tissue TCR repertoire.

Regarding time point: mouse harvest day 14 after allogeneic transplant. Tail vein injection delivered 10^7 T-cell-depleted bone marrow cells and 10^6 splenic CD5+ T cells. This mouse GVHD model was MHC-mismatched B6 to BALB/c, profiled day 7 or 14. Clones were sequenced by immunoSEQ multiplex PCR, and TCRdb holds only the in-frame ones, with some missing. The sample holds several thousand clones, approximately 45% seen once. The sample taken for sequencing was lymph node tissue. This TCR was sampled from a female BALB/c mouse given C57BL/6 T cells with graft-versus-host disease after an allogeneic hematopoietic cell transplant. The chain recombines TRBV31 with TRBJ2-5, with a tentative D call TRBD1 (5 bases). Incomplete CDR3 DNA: TGTGCCTGGAGTCTAGAGGGGAACCGGGACACCCAGTAC. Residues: CAWSLEGNRDTQY. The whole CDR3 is CAWSLEGNRDTQYF.